This T cell receptor beta chain was captured in a study of T cell responses to AZD1222 COVID-19 vaccine. Using immunoSEQ multiplex PCR, the repertoire was profiled, and TCRdb retains in-frame clones only, with some absent. The table shows about 120,000 clones, with approximately 93% occurring only once. The CDR3 is 12 amino acids. V lost 5 bases to trimming and J lost 7 bases, with 12 bases between them. Germline V gene lookup returns CDR1 SGHVS and CDR2 FQNEAQ. This sequence joins TRBV7-8 and TRBJ2-7, with no clear D. The sample consisted of peripheral blood, taken on day 0 of AZD1222 vaccination. The TCR comes from an adult in good health. CDR3 in DNA: TGTGCCAGCAGCCCCGTTGTGCGTGAGCAGTACTTC. Residues: CASSPVVREQYF.